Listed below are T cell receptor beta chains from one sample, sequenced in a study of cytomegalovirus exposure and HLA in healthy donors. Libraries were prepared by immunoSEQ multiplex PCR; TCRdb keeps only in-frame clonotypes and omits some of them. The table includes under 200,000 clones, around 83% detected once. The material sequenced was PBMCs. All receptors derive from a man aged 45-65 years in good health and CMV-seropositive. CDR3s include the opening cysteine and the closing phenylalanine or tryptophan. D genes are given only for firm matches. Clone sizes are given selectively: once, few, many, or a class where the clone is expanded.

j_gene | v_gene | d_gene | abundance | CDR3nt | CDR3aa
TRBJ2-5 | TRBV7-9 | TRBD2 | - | TGTGCCAGCAGCCCTGGGACTAGCGGGAGGGCCGTGGAGACCCAGTACTTC | CASSPGTSGRAVETQYF
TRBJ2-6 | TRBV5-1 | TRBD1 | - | TGCGCCAGCAGCTTCTGGACAGGGATCACCTCTGGGGCCAACGTCCTGACTTTC | CASSFWTGITSGANVLTF
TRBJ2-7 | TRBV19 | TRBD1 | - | TGTGCCAGTAAGTCGGTAGGACAGGACTACGAGCAGTACTTC | CASKSVGQDYEQYF
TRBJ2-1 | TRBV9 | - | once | TGTGCCAGCAGCGTAGTTGGCGGGGTCTACAATGAGCAGTTCTTC | CASSVVGGVYNEQFF
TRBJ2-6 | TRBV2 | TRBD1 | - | TGTGCCAGCAGTGCAGGGGGTACTGGGGCCAACGTCCTGACTTTC | CASSAGGTGANVLTF
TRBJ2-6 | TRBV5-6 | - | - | TGTGCCAGCAGTCGGGTCCGACCCCGCTCTGGGGCCAACGTCCTGACTTTC | CASSRVRPRSGANVLTF
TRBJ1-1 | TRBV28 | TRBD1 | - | TGTGCCAGCAGTCTACCGGGACAGGTTTTTTCAATGAACACTGAAGCTTTCTTT | CASSLPGQVFSMNTEAFF
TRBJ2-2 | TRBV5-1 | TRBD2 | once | TGCGCCAGCAGCTTGACTAGCGGGAGTATCACCGGGGAGCTGTTTTTT | CASSLTSGSITGELFF
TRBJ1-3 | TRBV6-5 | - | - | TGTGCCAGCAGTTACTCACGGGTTAGCTCTGGAAACACCATATATTTT | CASSYSRVSSGNTIYF
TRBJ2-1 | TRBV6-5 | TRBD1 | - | TGTGCCAGCAGTCCGGACAGGGTACCCTACAATGAGCAGTTCTTC | CASSPDRVPYNEQFF
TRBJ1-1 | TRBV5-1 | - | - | TGCGCCAGCAGCTTGGTAGGACAGCCCATGAACACTGAAGCTTTCTTT | CASSLVGQPMNTEAFF
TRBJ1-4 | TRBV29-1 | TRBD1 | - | TGCAGCGTTGAAGCAGGGGGACCAACTAATGAAAAACTGTTTTTT | CSVEAGGPTNEKLFF
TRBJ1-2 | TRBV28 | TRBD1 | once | TGTGCCTCTACAGGGGAGTTTAACTATGGCTACACCTTC | CASTGEFNYGYTF
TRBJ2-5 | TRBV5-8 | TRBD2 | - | TGTGCCAGCAGCTTGGGTAGCGGGAGAAACCAAGAGACCCAGTACTTC | CASSLGSGRNQETQYF
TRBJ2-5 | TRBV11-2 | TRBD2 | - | TGTGCCAGCAACGATCCGGGACTGGCGGGGGGTGGGGAGACCCAGTACTTC | CASNDPGLAGGGETQYF
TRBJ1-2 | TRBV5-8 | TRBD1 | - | TGTGCCAGCAGCCTGGGACAGAAAGTCTATGGCTACACCTTC | CASSLGQKVYGYTF
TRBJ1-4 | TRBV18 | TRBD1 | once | TGTGCCAGCTCGCCTGACCGGGACAGGTGGGAAAAACTGTTTTTT | CASSPDRDRWEKLFF
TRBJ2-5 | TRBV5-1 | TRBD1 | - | TGCGCCAGCAGCCTGGACAGGGGGCGAGGAGAGACCCAGTACTTC | CASSLDRGRGETQYF
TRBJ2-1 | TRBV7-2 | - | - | TGTGCCAGCAGCTTAGTGCGGGTCAGCTCCTACAATGAGCAGTTCTTC | CASSLVRVSSYNEQFF
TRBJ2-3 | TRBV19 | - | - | TGTGCCAGTAGTCCCCCCGGGGTAGCGAATACGCAGTATTTT | CASSPPGVANTQYF
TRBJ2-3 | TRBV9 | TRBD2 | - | TGTGCCAGCAGCGTTAGGGCTAGCGGGGGGGCCGTAACAGATACGCAGTATTTT | CASSVRASGGAVTDTQYF
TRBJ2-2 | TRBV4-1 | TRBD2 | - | TGCGCCAGCAGCCAAGGGCTAGCGGGAGATGACGGGGAGCTGTTTTTT | CASSQGLAGDDGELFF
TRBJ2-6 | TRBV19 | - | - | TGTGCCAGTAATGAGTACTCTGGGGCCAACGTCCTGACTTTC | CASNEYSGANVLTF
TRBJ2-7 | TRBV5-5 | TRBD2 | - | TGTGCCAGCAGCCGGATAGGGACTACAGGCGAGCAGTACTTC | CASSRIGTTGEQYF
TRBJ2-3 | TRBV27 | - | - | TGTGCCAGCAGCAACTACCCCGGGACAACGACAGATACGCAGTATTTT | CASSNYPGTTTDTQYF
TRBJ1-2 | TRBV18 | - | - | TGTGCCAGCTCACCGAATACAGGGAACTATGGCTACACCTTC | CASSPNTGNYGYTF
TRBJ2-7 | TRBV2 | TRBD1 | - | TGTGCCAGCAGTCTCCCCGGGACAGATCGCTACGAGCAGTACTTC | CASSLPGTDRYEQYF
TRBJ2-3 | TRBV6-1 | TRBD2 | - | TGTGCCAGCAGTGAGAAGGCTAGCGGGAGGCCCAGCACAGATACGCAGTATTTT | CASSEKASGRPSTDTQYF
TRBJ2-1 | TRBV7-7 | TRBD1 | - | TGTGCTAGCAGCTTAGTCCCGGGACAGGGGAAATGGGCTGAGCAGTTCTTC | CASSLVPGQGKWAEQFF
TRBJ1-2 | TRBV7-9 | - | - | TGTGCCAGCAGCTTAGATATCGGGGGGAACTATGGCTACACCTTC | CASSLDIGGNYGYTF
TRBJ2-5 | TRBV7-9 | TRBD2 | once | TGTGCCAGCCGACTAGCGGGGGAGACCCAGTACTTC | CASRLAGETQYF
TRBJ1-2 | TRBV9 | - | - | TGTGCCAGCAGCGAGGGGGTGCACACCTTC | CASSEGVHTF
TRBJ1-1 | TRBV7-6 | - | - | TGTGCCAGCAGCTTGAGGACCCCCCCAGGGGCTGAAGCTTTCTTT | CASSLRTPPGAEAFF
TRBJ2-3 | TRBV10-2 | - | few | TGCGCCAGCAGTGAGTCTGGTAGCTGGGATACGCAGTATTTT | CASSESGSWDTQYF
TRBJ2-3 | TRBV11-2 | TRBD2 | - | TGTGCCAGCAGCCTCGGGGGGGCAGGAGATACGCAGTATTTT | CASSLGGAGDTQYF
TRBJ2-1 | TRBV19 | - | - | TGTGCCAGTAGTACCCGGGACTCCAATGAGCAGTTCTTC | CASSTRDSNEQFF
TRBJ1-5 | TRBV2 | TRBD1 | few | TGTGCCAGCTCGACAGGGAGAATCAGCCCCCAGCATTTT | CASSTGRISPQHF
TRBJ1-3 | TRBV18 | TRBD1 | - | TGTGCCAGCTCACTTTCCGGGACAGGGGTCGGAAACACCATATATTTT | CASSLSGTGVGNTIYF
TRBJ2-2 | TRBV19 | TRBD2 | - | TGTGCCAGTAGTCGGACTAGCGGGAGGGCCCGGAGGGGCACCGGGGAGCTGTTTTTT | CASSRTSGRARRGTGELFF
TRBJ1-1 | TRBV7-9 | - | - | TGTGCCAGCAGCCAGGGCACCCTTGAAGCTTTCTTT | CASSQGTLEAFF
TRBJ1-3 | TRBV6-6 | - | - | TGTGCCAGCAGTTACACGGGGAATCGCTCTGGAAACACCATATATTTT | CASSYTGNRSGNTIYF
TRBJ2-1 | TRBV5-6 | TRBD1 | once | TGTGCCAGCAATTTTCCGGGACAGGGGTGGAATGAGCAGTTCTTC | CASNFPGQGWNEQFF
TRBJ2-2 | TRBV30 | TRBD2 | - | TGTGCCTGGAGCGGGCTAGCGGGAGGGACCGGGGAGCTGTTTTTT | CAWSGLAGGTGELFF
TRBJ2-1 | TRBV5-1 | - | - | TGCGCCAGCAGCTTGGGAGATTGGAGCATGAATGAGCAGTTCTTC | CASSLGDWSMNEQFF
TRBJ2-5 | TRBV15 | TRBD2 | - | TGTGCCACCAGCAGAGATAGGACCCCGGGGGGAGAGACCCAGTACTTC | CATSRDRTPGGETQYF
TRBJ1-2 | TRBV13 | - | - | TGTGCCAGCAGCTTAGTAGGGGAGGGTGGCTACACCTTC | CASSLVGEGGYTF
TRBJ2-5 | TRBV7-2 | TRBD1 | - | TGTGCCAGCAGCACATCACAGGGGCAAGAGACCCAGTACTTC | CASSTSQGQETQYF
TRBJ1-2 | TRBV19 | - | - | TGTGCCAGTAGTATAGATGGGAACAGGAACTATGGCTACACCTTC | CASSIDGNRNYGYTF
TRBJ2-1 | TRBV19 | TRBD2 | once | TGTGCCAGTAGTGACCGACTAGCGGGGGGTGATGAGCAGTTCTTC | CASSDRLAGGDEQFF
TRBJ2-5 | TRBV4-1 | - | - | TGCGCCAGCAGCTTACGACAGCTCCAAGAGACCCAGTACTTC | CASSLRQLQETQYF
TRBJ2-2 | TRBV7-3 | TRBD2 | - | TGTGCCAGCAGCTTCGGGGGGGCCGGGACCGGGGAGCCGTTTTTT | CASSFGGAGTGEPFF
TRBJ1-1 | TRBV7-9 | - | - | TGTGCCAGCAGCCGCCCCGGACAGCAGAACACTGAAGCTTTCTTT | CASSRPGQQNTEAFF
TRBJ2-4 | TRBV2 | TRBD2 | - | TGTGCCAGCATCAGACTAGCGGGAGGTACCAAAAACATTCAGTACTTC | CASIRLAGGTKNIQYF
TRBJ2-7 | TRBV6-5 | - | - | TGTGCCAGCAGTCTTGACTCTGCCCGGCCGCAACAGTACTTC | CASSLDSARPQQYF
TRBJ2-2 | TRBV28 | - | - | TGTGCCAGCAGTTTATCAACTCCGACCGGGGAGCTGTTTTTT | CASSLSTPTGELFF